Listed below are T cell receptor beta chains from one sample, sequenced in a study of T-cell reconstitution after alpha-beta-depleted transplantation in children. TCRdb re-called the PCR reads through MiXCR, storing one row per CDR3 protein. The table has 150,000 to 200,000 distinct CDR3 sequences, approximately 10% seen once; the top ten hold approximately 13%. The sample in question was PBMCs, obtained before TCRalphabeta/CD19-depleted stem cell transplant. All receptors derive from a boy aged 2 to 10 with acute myeloid leukemia, due to receive a stem cell transplant. The CDR3 runs from the conserved cysteine through the conserved F or W. D genes are given only for firm matches. Clone size, where shown, is once, few, many, or a class for clones that have expanded.

d_gene: .; abundance: .; len: 19; v_gene: TRBV5-6; j_gene: TRBJ1-5; CDR3aa: CASSRYGLQGSHSNQPQHF; CDR3nt: TGTGCCAGCAGTCGTTATGGACTTCAGGGGTCCCATAGCAATCAGCCCCAGCATTTT
d_gene: .; abundance: many; len: 16; v_gene: TRBV11-2; j_gene: TRBJ1-2; CDR3aa: CASSPSGNRGGYGYTF; CDR3nt: TGTGCCAGCAGTCCCTCGGGGAATCGAGGGGGCTATGGCTACACCTTC
d_gene: TRBD2; abundance: many; len: 15; v_gene: TRBV5-1; j_gene: TRBJ2-1; CDR3aa: CASSLVSGSLGEQFF; CDR3nt: TGCGCCAGCAGCTTGGTTAGCGGGAGTCTGGGTGAGCAGTTCTTC
d_gene: .; abundance: many; len: 17; v_gene: TRBV20-1; j_gene: TRBJ1-6; CDR3aa: CSARDMTVLSYNSPLHF; CDR3nt: TGCAGTGCTAGAGATATGACAGTCCTCTCCTATAATTCACCCCTCCACTTT
d_gene: TRBD1; abundance: many; len: 15; v_gene: TRBV12-3/TRBV12-4; j_gene: TRBJ1-5; CDR3aa: CASRRTGGGNQPQHF; CDR3nt: TGTGCCAGCAGAAGGACAGGGGGCGGCAATCAGCCCCAGCATTTT
d_gene: TRBD1; abundance: .; len: 14; v_gene: TRBV6-1; j_gene: TRBJ2-7; CDR3aa: CATGQVRSSYEQYF; CDR3nt: TGTGCCACCGGACAGGTCAGGAGCTCCTACGAGCAGTACTTC
d_gene: TRBD1; abundance: many; len: 17; v_gene: TRBV5-1; j_gene: TRBJ1-2; CDR3aa: CASSRAIPGQGHYGYTF; CDR3nt: TGCGCCAGCAGCCGAGCGATTCCGGGACAGGGTCACTATGGCTACACCTTC
d_gene: TRBD2; abundance: .; len: 19; v_gene: TRBV12-3/TRBV12-4; j_gene: TRBJ2-1; CDR3aa: CASSRTAATSGGRYNEQFF; CDR3nt: TGTGCCAGCAGCCGTACCGCGGCAACTAGCGGAGGTCGCTACAATGAGCAGTTCTTC
d_gene: .; abundance: many; len: 17; v_gene: TRBV28; j_gene: TRBJ1-5; CDR3aa: CASSLLDPQYSNQPQHF; CDR3nt: TGTGCCAGCAGTTTATTGGACCCCCAGTATAGCAATCAGCCCCAGCATTTT
d_gene: .; abundance: many; len: 13; v_gene: TRBV19; j_gene: TRBJ2-7; CDR3aa: CASAPGTYYEQYF; CDR3nt: TGTGCCAGTGCCCCCGGGACTTACTACGAGCAGTACTTC
d_gene: .; abundance: many; len: 18; v_gene: TRBV15; j_gene: TRBJ2-3; CDR3aa: CATSTQFFRRQGADTQYF; CDR3nt: TGTGCCACCAGCACTCAATTTTTTCGTCGCCAAGGGGCAGATACGCAGTATTTT
d_gene: .; abundance: many; len: 13; v_gene: TRBV5-1; j_gene: TRBJ2-5; CDR3aa: CASSRPDWETQYF; CDR3nt: TGCGCCAGCAGCCGGCCCGACTGGGAGACCCAGTACTTC
d_gene: .; abundance: many; len: 14; v_gene: TRBV20-1; j_gene: TRBJ1-4; CDR3aa: CSARWGRKDEKLFF; CDR3nt: TGCAGTGCTAGATGGGGCAGAAAAGATGAAAAACTGTTTTTT
d_gene: .; abundance: many; len: 15; v_gene: TRBV7-2; j_gene: TRBJ1-5; CDR3aa: CASSLLSGSNQPQHF; CDR3nt: TGTGCCAGCAGCTTACTGTCCGGGAGCAATCAGCCCCAGCATTTT
d_gene: .; abundance: many; len: 15; v_gene: TRBV5-5; j_gene: TRBJ1-2; CDR3aa: CASSLEPGPVGGYTF; CDR3nt: TGTGCCAGCAGCCTAGAACCTGGACCGGTTGGGGGCTACACCTTC
d_gene: .; abundance: many; len: 19; v_gene: TRBV5-4; j_gene: TRBJ1-2; CDR3aa: CASSLKGIKVSLEYDGYTF; CDR3nt: TGTGCCAGCAGCTTGAAAGGGATAAAGGTATCTCTGGAGTACGATGGCTACACCTTC
d_gene: TRBD1; abundance: many; len: 16; v_gene: TRBV5-5; j_gene: TRBJ2-7; CDR3aa: CASSPASGQGWDEQYF; CDR3nt: TGTGCCAGCAGCCCTGCATCGGGACAGGGATGGGACGAGCAGTACTTC
d_gene: TRBD1; abundance: many; len: 14; v_gene: TRBV20-1; j_gene: TRBJ2-7; CDR3aa: CSATGHRGTYEQYF; CDR3nt: TGCAGTGCCACAGGCCACAGGGGGACCTACGAGCAGTACTTC
d_gene: TRBD1; abundance: many; len: 14; v_gene: TRBV20-1; j_gene: TRBJ2-1; CDR3aa: CSAPERGPYNEQFF; CDR3nt: TGCAGTGCTCCCGAGAGGGGGCCCTACAATGAGCAGTTCTTC